This T cell receptor (beta chain) was captured in a study of human T cells and chemical hapten exposure. Overall study: Investigators sensitized roughly 2 cm by roughly 2 cm of upper inner arm skin with 2% DPC. Patients, chiefly female, had alopecia areata, totalis or universalis.

This clonotype was picked up a small number of times. MiXCR, applied by TCRdb to the RACE reads, yields one record per CDR3 protein. The sample holds about 160,000 distinct CDR3 sequences, around a quarter seen once. The sample's time point: patch test 3, about 24 weeks after DPC sensitization. Indicated treatment: therapeutic diphenylcyclopropenone sensitization with weekly scalp DPC. Germline CDR1 DFQATT, CDR2 SNEGSKA (reference sequence). Trimming cost V 5 bases and J 5 bases, with 12 bases left between them. This CDR3 has 12 residues. The clonotype was recovered from a woman between 18 and 29 years old with alopecia areata. Some clones in this sample may be carry-over from other donors' samples. Specimen: whole blood, collected in connection with sensitization to the hapten diphenylcyclopropenone (DPC). V gene TRBV20-1 combines with J gene TRBJ2-5; no clear D gene. DNA for the CDR3: TGCAGTGCTGGACCCGTCGGGGAGACCCAGTACTTC. Protein: CSAGPVGETQYF.